This entry describes one TCR beta chain. The data were taken from a study of blood T cell repertoires in COVID-19. Study context: Whether acute or convalescent, the COVID-19 samples came from the United States, Italy and Spain. Sources were T cells, B-cell-depleted T cells, or PBMCs; the material itself was cDNA or gDNA.

As originally analysed: Reference gene primers were amplified, and this amplification served to estimate nucleated cell counts. The assay was immunoSEQ multiplex PCR, and TCRdb's table has in-frame clones only and misses some. The V and J calls and clone size were taken over from that table, and D and trimming were inferred from the DNA. Of about 180,000 clones in the sample, approximately 77% were seen once. In assigning cohorts, the study relied on participant-reported clinical history. The TCR comes from a man aged 60-69 years who had recovered from COVID-19. Sequencing was done on a sample of PBMCs or T cells enriched from blood (not recorded which).

The CDR3 DNA is TGTGCCAGCAGCTTACAGGCCGGCTCTGGGGCCAACGTCCTGACTTTC. Translation: CASSLQAGSGANVLTF. The chain joins TRBV7-3 to TRBJ2-6, with D unclear. The germline V gene encodes CDR1 SGHTA and CDR2 FQGTGA. There are 16 residues in the CDR3. Trimming took off 2 bases at V and 0 bases at J, with 8 bases between the two ends.